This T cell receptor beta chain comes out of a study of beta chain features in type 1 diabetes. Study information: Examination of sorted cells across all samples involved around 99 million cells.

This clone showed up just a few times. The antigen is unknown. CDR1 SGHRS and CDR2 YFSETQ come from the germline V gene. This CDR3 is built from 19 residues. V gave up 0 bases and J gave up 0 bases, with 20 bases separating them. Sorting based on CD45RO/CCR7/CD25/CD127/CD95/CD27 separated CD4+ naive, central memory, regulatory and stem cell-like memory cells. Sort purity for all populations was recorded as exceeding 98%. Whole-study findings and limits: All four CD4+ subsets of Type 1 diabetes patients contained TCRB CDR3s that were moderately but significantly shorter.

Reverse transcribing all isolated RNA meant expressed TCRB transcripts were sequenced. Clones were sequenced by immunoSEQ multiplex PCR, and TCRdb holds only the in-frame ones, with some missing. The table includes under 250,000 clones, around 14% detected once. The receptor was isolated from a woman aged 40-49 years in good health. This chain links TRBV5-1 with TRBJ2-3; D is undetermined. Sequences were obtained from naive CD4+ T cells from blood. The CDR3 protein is CASSLGSARSRVSTDTQYF. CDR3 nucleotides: TGCGCCAGCAGCTTGGGTTCTGCGAGGTCAAGAGTTAGCACAGATACGCAGTATTTT.